This TCR beta chain came from a study of regulatory T cells in long-lasting Graves disease. Investigators prepared the TCR beta libraries by applying iRepertoire HTBI primers and Arm-PCR of CDR3 regions. TCRdb independently ran MiXCR on the multiplex PCR reads; one entry per CDR3 protein. The sample lists a few hundred thousand distinct CDR3 sequences, roughly 17% occurring once. The V and J ends lost 8 bases and 3 bases, in that order; junction bases with no gene match: 8. Germline V gives CDR1 LGHDT, CDR2 YNNKEL (reference sequence). The length of the CDR3 is 14 residues. This clonotype was observed many times. Time point indicated: newly diagnosed GD, antithyroid drugs for less than 3 months. The TCR library was made from RNA extracted from PBMCs. These data were also reused for a study on T cells in Graves' hyperthyroidism and ophthalmopathy. As reported in that work: When the TCR CDR3 underwent first-round RT-PCR, the HTBI primer set was used.

V and J are TRBV3-1 and TRBJ1-1; 8 nucleotides match TRBD1. This clonotype originated in a woman aged 18-29 years with Graves disease. The sequencing used peripheral blood mononuclear cells (PBMCs), collected at new diagnosis, from a patient treated with antithyroid drugs. CDR3 sequence (DNA): TGTGCCAGCGAACACAGGGGGAAGGACACTGAAGCTTTCTTT. Protein product: CASEHRGKDTEAFF.